The 30 T cell receptor beta chains in this list originate from one sample, sequenced in a study of immune heterogeneity within non-small cell lung tumors. With 32 V and 13 J primers, multiplex PCR amplified the TCR beta CDR3. TCRdb ran MiXCR on the multiplex PCR reads and lists one entry per CDR3 protein. Among thousands of distinct CDR3 sequences listed, around 59% were seen once. Genomic DNA extracted from bulk tumor tissue served as template. A total of about 0.6 ug was used per sample. Surgeons took several biopsies per primary tumor, spaced far apart, during surgery. The cohort was untreated, with newly diagnosed non-small cell lung cancer undergoing curative surgery. The sequencing sample was made of lung tumor tissue. These receptors were obtained from a man aged 55 to 70 with non-small cell lung cancer.

In its sample, this clonotype was seen once. The chain carries TRBV3-1 and TRBJ1-2; no clear D. Germline values: CDR1 LGHDT, CDR2 YNNKEL (reference sequence). This CDR3 is built from 14 residues. V lost 1 base and J lost 8, with 14 bases in between. The CDR3 reads CASSQVAAGNGYTF. The DNA for the CDR3 is TGTGCCAGCAGCCAAGTGGCAGCGGGAAACGGCTACACCTTC.

V gene TRBV18 combines with J gene TRBJ1-2; 7 nucleotides align to TRBD1. V dropped 2 bases and J dropped 0; count of bases not matched to a gene: 3. Germline CDR1 KGHSH, CDR2 LQKENI. The CDR3 is made up of 15 amino acids. The CDR3 nucleotides are TGTGCCAGCTCACCAGTGGACAGGACTAACTATGGCTACACCTTC. This codes for CASSPVDRTNYGYTF. The variable domain in full, with the rest retrieved from reference TRBV18 and TRBJ1-2, is NAGVMQNPRHLVRRRGQEARLRCSPMKGHSHVYWYRQLPEEGLKFMVYLQKENIIDESGMPKERFSAEFPKEGPSILRIQQVVRGDSAAYFCASSPVDRTNYGYTFGSGTRLTVV.

By share, this clonotype ranks as large (0.1 to 1%). The V gene is TRBV11-2, the J gene TRBJ1-4, with TRBD1 as a possible D gene (5 bases). Trimming shortened V by 4 bases and J by 8 bases, and 14 bases separated the two germline ends. Germline V gene data show CDR1 as SGHAT and CDR2 as FQNNGV. This CDR3 is 14 amino acids long. The CDR3 is CASSSAREYEKLFF. DNA for the CDR3: TGTGCCAGCAGCTCGGCCAGGGAATACGAAAAACTGTTTTTT. Supplemented by reference TRBV11-2 and TRBJ1-4, the full variable domain reads EAGVAQSPRYKIIEKRQSVAFWCNPISGHATLYWYQQILGQGPKLLIQFQNNGVVDDSQLPKDRFSAERLKGVDSTLKIQPAKLEDSAVYLCASSSAREYEKLFFGSGTQLSVL.

The chain links TRBV15 to TRBJ2-1; 11 positions match TRBD2. The CDR3 is 14 residues long. Looked up from germline, CDR1 is LNHNV and CDR2 is YYDKDF (reference sequence). V lost 6 bases and J lost 5; bases outside the gene matches: 3. The CDR3 DNA is TGTGCCACCAGGGGGACTAGCGGCAACAATGAGCAGTTCTTC. This gives the protein CATRGTSGNNEQFF.

J is TRBJ2-3 and V is TRBV5-1; a weak D match, TRBD2 (5 bases). The germline V and J ends were trimmed by 2 bases and 1 base, with 8 bases remaining between them. Per germline, CDR1 SGHRS and CDR2 YFSETQ. The CDR3 extends over 14 amino acids. DNA of the CDR3: TGCGCCAGCAGCTTCGGTAGCGGCACAGATACGCAGTATTTT. It encodes CASSFGSGTDTQYF. Full variable domain (remainder filled in from reference TRBV5-1 and TRBJ2-3): KAGVTQTPRYLIKTRGQQVTLSCSPISGHRSVSWYQQTPGQGLQFLFEYFSETQRNKGNFPGRFSGRQFSNSRSEMNVSTLELGDSALYLCASSFGSGTDTQYFGPGTRLTVL.

The chain employs TRBV4-1 and TRBJ1-3; no definite D call. This CDR3 spans 14 amino acids. V was trimmed by 4 bases and J by 1 base, leaving 8 bases between them. CDR1 is MGHRA and CDR2 is YSYEKL in the germline V gene. This CDR3 reads CASSRGVSGNTIYF. CDR3 nucleotide sequence: TGCGCCAGCAGCCGGGGAGTTTCTGGAAACACCATATATTTT.

There are a few counts of this clonotype. The V call is TRBV5-5, the J call TRBJ2-7, with D perhaps matching TRBD1 or TRBD2 (6 bases each). The CDR3 contains 14 residues. V was shortened by 3 bases and J by 4 bases, with 14 bases between the two germline ends. Germline-derived CDR1 and CDR2 are SGHKS and YYEKEE (reference sequence). This chain's CDR3 is CASSWRDTAYEQYF. In DNA, the CDR3 is TGTGCCAGCAGCTGGCGGGACACCGCTTACGAGCAGTACTTC.

The J gene is TRBJ1-6, the V gene TRBV2; no firm D call. The V end lost 2 bases, the J end lost 3 bases, and 8 bases lay between the germline ends. This CDR3 has 15 amino acids. Germline loops: CDR1 SNHLY, CDR2 FYNNEI. CDR3 in amino acids: CASSESGIYNSPLHF. The CDR3 bases are TGTGCCAGCAGTGAATCGGGGATCTATAATTCACCCCTCCACTTT. The complete variable domain, with remaining parts taken from reference TRBV2 and TRBJ1-6, reads EPEVTQTPSHQVTQMGQEVILRCVPISNHLYFYWYRQILGQKVEFLVSFYNNEISEKSEIFDDQFSVERPDGSNFTLKIRSTKLEDSAMYFCASSESGIYNSPLHFGNGTRLTVT.

The rearrangement joins TRBV4-3 to TRBJ1-1; no reliable D call. The germline V gene encodes CDR1 LGHNA and CDR2 YSLEER. The CDR3 has 13 residues. Trimming cost V 2 bases and J 1 base, with 5 bases left between them. The chain's CDR3 is CASSQQQNTEAFF. For the CDR3, the DNA is TGCGCCAGCAGCCAACAACAGAACACTGAAGCTTTCTTT.

This rearrangement joins TRBV6-1 to TRBJ2-7; 8 bases align to TRBD1. CDR3 size: 15 residues. Germline V gives CDR1 MNHNS, CDR2 SASEGT. With V trimmed by 5 bases and J by 4 bases, 10 bases remained unmatched. The CDR3 here is CASSPQTGVLYEQYF. The DNA of the CDR3 is TGTGCCAGCAGTCCGCAGACAGGGGTTCTATACGAGCAGTACTTC.

This clonotype appeared once. The chain joins TRBV5-1 to TRBJ2-7, with TRBD1 matching over 7 bases. This CDR3 is 15 amino acids long. Trimming cost V 3 bases and J 5 bases; bases outside gene matches: 11. Germline V gene lookup returns CDR1 SGHRS and CDR2 YFSETQ. The CDR3 reads CASSSIRTGLDEQYF. The DNA for the CDR3 is TGCGCCAGCAGCTCAATCCGGACAGGCCTCGACGAGCAGTACTTC.

On this clonotype: Given the absence of the conserved phenylalanine or tryptophan at the CDR3 end, a read error is likely. No DNA is shown, since the ends of the CDR3 on it are uncertain; the CDR3 is the one TCRdb lists. The chain employs TRBV28 and TRBJ2-3; TRBD1, the table's D call, lacks a check against the DNA. Including both end residues, the CDR3 is 19 amino acids long. CDR1 MDHEN and CDR2 SYDVKM come from the germline V gene. This CDR3 is CASSRELGAVVLREQYFGP.

In this sample, this clonotype turned up once. The chain couples TRBV20-1 to TRBJ1-6, with D perhaps matching TRBD1 (6 bases). The CDR3 has 14 residues. Trimming cost V 7 bases and J 7 bases, with 17 bases left between them. CDR1 and CDR2 from the germline V gene are DFQATT and SNEGSKA (reference sequence). CDR3 nucleotides: TGCAGTGTCAAATCAGGGGTTGGGAATTCACCCCTCCACTTT. The encoded protein is CSVKSGVGNSPLHF.

V gene TRBV5-1 combines with J gene TRBJ2-2; a weak D match, TRBD2 (5 bases). CDR3 length equals 15 residues. The germline CDR1 and CDR2 sequences are SGHRS and YFSETQ. V was shortened by 0 bases and J by 1 base, with 7 bases between the two germline ends. The CDR3 region has the DNA TGCGCCAGCAGCTTGGGAGGAGGGAACACCGGGGAGCTGTTTTTT. Translating it yields CASSLGGGNTGELFF.

The chain has TRBV7-8 and TRBJ1-5; 8 positions match TRBD1. The CDR3 spans 15 residues. The germline gives CDR1 SGHVS, CDR2 FQNEAQ. V dropped 7 bases and J dropped 0; count of bases not matched to a gene: 5. CDR3: CASTRQGNSNQPQHF. CDR3 nucleotide sequence: TGTGCCAGCACCCGACAGGGGAATAGCAATCAGCCCCAGCATTTT.

As concerns this clonotype: Likely a read error: the CDR3 ends without its conserved phenylalanine or tryptophan. No DNA is shown, since the ends of the CDR3 on it are uncertain; the CDR3 is the one TCRdb lists. This sequence joins TRBV2 and TRBJ2-3; TRBD1, the table's D call, lacks a check against the DNA. Germline V gene lookup returns CDR1 SNHLY and CDR2 FYNNEI. The CDR3 spans 18 amino acids, including both terminal residues. The CDR3 loop reads CASSEGGGVRVYEQYFGP.

This clonotype was seen only a few times. The chain combines TRBV28 with TRBJ1-4; no firm D call. Trimming stripped 7 bases from V and 0 bases from J, with 9 bases between. Germline-derived CDR1 and CDR2 are MDHEN and SYDVKM. CDR3 size: 14 residues. CDR3: CASTYGATNEKLFF. In DNA, the CDR3 is TGTGCCAGCACTTACGGCGCAACTAATGAAAAACTGTTTTTT.

The rearrangement uses TRBV20-1 and TRBJ2-1, with D tentatively TRBD2 (6 bases). This CDR3 is built from 13 residues. The V and J ends lost 8 bases and 3 bases respectively, with 14 bases between them. Looked up from germline, CDR1 is DFQATT and CDR2 is SNEGSKA (reference sequence). The CDR3 protein is CSTPSDNYNEQFF. CDR3 DNA: TGCAGTACTCCTAGCGATAACTACAATGAGCAGTTCTTC.

This clonotype was counted between two and nine times. The DNA of the CDR3 is TGTGCCAGCGCTTCGGGGGGAGGAAACACCATATATTTT. This sequence encodes CASASGGGNTIYF. The J gene is TRBJ1-3, the V gene TRBV7-2; weak D call: TRBD1 (5 bases). V gave up 8 bases and J gave up 4 bases, with 12 bases separating them. Germline CDR1 is SGHTA and CDR2 is FQGNSA. The CDR3 length is 13 residues.

Relative to its sample, this clonotype is large. V and J are TRBV20-1 and TRBJ2-1; 7 bases are shared with TRBD1. Germline-derived CDR1 and CDR2 are DFQATT and SNEGSKA (reference sequence). Trimming took 0 bases from V and 5 from J; bases not matched to a gene: 4. There are 14 residues in the CDR3. CDR3: CSARDPTGNNEQFF. The CDR3 DNA reads as TGCAGTGCTAGAGATCCGACAGGGAACAATGAGCAGTTCTTC.

V and J are TRBV6-9 and TRBJ1-2; the D is unclear. V dropped 3 bases and J dropped 7 bases, with 12 bases sitting between them. There are 13 residues in the CDR3. From germline, CDR1 is MNHGY and CDR2 SVAAGI. The CDR3 region is CASSYNNRGGYTF. DNA for the CDR3: TGTGCCAGCAGTTACAATAACCGGGGTGGCTACACCTTC.

The chain has TRBV4-3 and TRBJ1-2, with D possibly matching TRBD1 (5 bases). Germline assignment: CDR1 LGHNA and CDR2 YSLEER. V lost 3 bases and J 5 bases, leaving 13 bases between the germline ends. CDR3 length: 14 amino acids. The DNA for the CDR3 is TGCGCCAGCAGCCAGACAGTCGGTATATATGGCTACACCTTC. Translation: CASSQTVGIYGYTF.

This chain uses TRBV19 with TRBJ1-1, with a possible D match to TRBD1 (5 bases). The germline V and J ends were trimmed by 5 bases and 1 base, with 14 bases remaining between them. The CDR3 is 15 residues long. CDR1 is LNHDA and CDR2 is SQIVND in the germline V gene (reference sequence). Here the CDR3 reads CASSARVVGNTEAFF. The CDR3 nucleotides read TGTGCCAGTAGTGCCAGGGTGGTGGGGAACACTGAAGCTTTCTTT.

The gene calls are TRBV20-1 and TRBJ2-1, with 9 positions matching TRBD2. The CDR3 extends over 16 amino acids. V shed 2 bases and J 1 base; nucleotides not matched to a gene: 6. Germline CDR1 DFQATT, CDR2 SNEGSKA (reference sequence). This CDR3 is CSARTPSGNSYNEQFF. For the CDR3, the DNA is TGCAGTGCTAGAACTCCTAGCGGGAATTCCTACAATGAGCAGTTCTTC.

V usage is TRBV14 and J usage is TRBJ2-1; D uncertain. Trimming removed 0 bases from V and 7 bases from J, with 10 bases in between. The length of the CDR3 is 14 residues. Germline assignment: CDR1 SGHDN and CDR2 FVKESK. The CDR3 sequence: CASSQEGYRNEQFF. The DNA for the CDR3 is TGTGCCAGCAGCCAAGAAGGGTATCGGAATGAGCAGTTCTTC. The full variable domain, its missing parts supplied by reference TRBV14 and TRBJ2-1, is EAGVTQFPSHSVIEKGQTVTLRCDPISGHDNLYWYRRVMGKEIKFLLHFVKESKQDESGMPNNRFLAERTGGTYSTLKVQPAELEDSGVYFCASSQEGYRNEQFFGPGTRLTVL.

With regard to this clonotype: The CDR3 does not end in the conserved phenylalanine or tryptophan, so this is likely a read error. The genes are TRBV4-3 and TRBJ1-2; possibly TRBD1 for D (6 bases). Germline V gives CDR1 LGHNA, CDR2 YSLEER. The CDR3 is made up of 15 amino acids. Between the trimmed V and J ends, which lost 1 base and 2 bases, there was a span of 11 bases. Written as DNA, the CDR3 is TGCGCCAGCAGCCAAGCTGGACAGCTGAACTATGGCTACACCCTC. This codes for CASSQAGQLNYGYTL.

This chain links TRBV7-2 with TRBJ2-7; 14 bases are a match to TRBD2. The CDR3 spans 15 residues. The germline V gene encodes CDR1 SGHTA and CDR2 FQGNSA. The J segment lost 4 bases and the V segment lost 1 base, leaving 0 bases of the junction unmatched. In nucleotides, the CDR3 is TGTGCCAGCAGCTTAGGGACTAGCGGGAGGTACGAGCAGTACTTC. This encodes CASSLGTSGRYEQYF.

CDR3 sequence (DNA): TGCAGTGCTAGAGCCACCTGGAACACTGAAGCTTTCTTT. Translation gives CSARATWNTEAFF. The rearrangement joins TRBV20-1 to TRBJ1-1; D is ambiguous. CDR3 size: 13 residues. The V gene lost 1 base and the J gene lost 1 base, with 7 bases spanning the gap. Germline V gene data show CDR1 as DFQATT and CDR2 as SNEGSKA (reference sequence).

V usage is TRBV2 and J usage is TRBJ2-4; 7 bases align to TRBD1. The CDR3 is 14 residues long. The V gene's germline CDR1 is SNHLY and CDR2 FYNNEI. V dropped 4 bases and J dropped 5; count of bases not matched to a gene: 5. In DNA form, the CDR3 reads TGTGCCAGCAGTGTTGGGACAGTGGAAAACATTCAGTACTTC. It encodes CASSVGTVENIQYF. Supplemented by reference TRBV2 and TRBJ2-4, the full variable domain reads EPEVTQTPSHQVTQMGQEVILRCVPISNHLYFYWYRQILGQKVEFLVSFYNNEISEKSEIFDDQFSVERPDGSNFTLKIRSTKLEDSAMYFCASSVGTVENIQYFGAGTRLSVL.

Only one count was recorded for this clonotype. The genes are TRBV2 and TRBJ2-7; 12 bases map to TRBD1. J was trimmed by 3 bases and V by 4 bases; bases with no gene match: 4. The germline V gene has CDR1 SNHLY and CDR2 FYNNEI. This CDR3 is 15 amino acids long. The CDR3 DNA reads as TGTGCCAGCAGTGGGGGGACAGGGGGCCTCTACGAGCAGTACTTC. Its protein product is CASSGGTGGLYEQYF.